A single sample gave rise to the 26 T cell receptor beta chains below, sequenced in a study of T-cell memory formation after mild COVID-19. Via MiXCR, TCRdb re-called the 5' RACE reads, giving one row per CDR3 protein. The table includes about 400,000 distinct CDR3 sequences, 20% to 25% detected once. Sequencing was done on a sample of PBMCs or a T cell subset sorted from them (not recorded which). The receptors originated from an adult woman who had mild COVID-19 (a few samples of this study predate the infection). Cell type and time point are not known.

The J gene is TRBJ1-1, the V gene TRBV20-1, with D hard to call. Germline assignment: CDR1 DFQATT and CDR2 SNEGSKA (reference sequence). V lost 1 base and J 11 bases, leaving 8 bases between the germline ends. The CDR3 extends over 10 amino acids. Here the CDR3 reads CSARVGLAFF. CDR3 DNA: TGCAGTGCTAGAGTGGGGTTGGCTTTCTTT.

This clonotype was picked up a small number of times. V gene TRBV20-1 combines with J gene TRBJ2-7; D assignment may be TRBD1 or TRBD2 (7 bases each). This CDR3 is 14 amino acids long. With 4 bases removed from V and 2 bases from J, the gap between germline ends came to 15 bases. The germline V gene has CDR1 DFQATT and CDR2 SNEGSKA (reference sequence). The CDR3 is CSATKGGTAYEQYF. The DNA for the CDR3 is TGCAGTGCTACGAAGGGAGGGACAGCCTACGAGCAGTACTTC.

The rearrangement links TRBV29-1 to TRBJ2-7; D is possibly TRBD2 (5 bases). The V end lost 8 bases, the J end lost 3 bases, and 26 bases lay between the germline ends. In germline, CDR1 is SQVTM, CDR2 ANQGSEA. CDR3 length equals 16 residues. The CDR3 region is CSLVRAGLPGHYEQYF. CDR3 DNA: TGCAGCCTTGTAAGGGCGGGCCTCCCCGGGCACTACGAGCAGTACTTC.

V gene TRBV14 combines with J gene TRBJ2-7, with D hard to call. Trimming took 1 base from V and 3 from J, leaving 7 bases between them. Germline CDR1 SGHDN, CDR2 FVKESK. The CDR3 is made up of 13 amino acids. CDR3 in DNA: TGTGCCAGCAGCCAAGTCCCAGGCTACGAGCAGTACTTC. Translation gives CASSQVPGYEQYF.

The chain joins TRBV4-2 to TRBJ2-5; 10 nucleotides match TRBD2. CDR3 length equals 18 residues. V was pared by 0 bases and J by 7 bases, with 14 bases of the junction left unmatched. Germline values: CDR1 LGHNA, CDR2 YNFKEQ. DNA of the CDR3: TGTGCCAGCAGCCAAGACCACCCAGCGGGAGGGCCGATGGTGACCCAGTACTTC. This encodes CASSQDHPAGGPMVTQYF.

The CDR3 DNA is TGTGCCAGCAGCTACACGGACACAGATACGCAGTATTTT. As protein: CASSYTDTDTQYF. V is TRBV2 and J is TRBJ2-3; D is undetermined. The CDR3 loop spans 13 amino acids. V lost 6 bases, J lost 2 bases, and 9 bases lay in between. Germline CDR1 SNHLY, CDR2 FYNNEI.

There are a few counts of this clonotype. The V and J genes are TRBV19 and TRBJ2-2, with 9 nucleotides matching TRBD2. The length of the CDR3 is 18 residues. Trimming took 8 bases from V and 5 from J; bases not matched to a gene: 18. The germline V gene has CDR1 LNHDA and CDR2 SQIVND (reference sequence). CDR3: CASRMKGYRLAGTGELFF. CDR3 coding DNA: TGTGCCAGTCGAATGAAGGGGTATCGGCTAGCGGGGACCGGGGAGCTGTTTTTT.

This clonotype appeared a few times. J is TRBJ2-5 and V is TRBV5-1, with 14 bases matching TRBD2. Trimming at V came to 4 bases and at J to 3 bases, leaving 5 bases not matched to a gene. The CDR3 covers 16 residues. CDR1 is SGHRS and CDR2 is YFSETQ in the germline V gene. DNA for the CDR3: TGCGCCAGCAGCATCGGACTAGCGGGGGGAGAAGAGACCCAGTACTTC. This encodes CASSIGLAGGEETQYF. Using reference TRBV5-1 and TRBJ2-5 for the parts outside the CDR3, the full variable domain is KAGVTQTPRYLIKTRGQQVTLSCSPISGHRSVSWYQQTPGQGLQFLFEYFSETQRNKGNFPGRFSGRQFSNSRSEMNVSTLELGDSALYLCASSIGLAGGEETQYFGPGTRLLVL.

V gene TRBV5-1 combines with J gene TRBJ2-7; D is unresolved. This CDR3 contains 12 residues. Germline V lookup: CDR1 SGHRS, CDR2 YFSETQ. Trimming stripped 4 bases from V and 7 bases from J, with 12 bases between. The CDR3 region has the DNA TGCGCCAGCAGCCAATTAGGCGAGGAGCAGTACTTC. Translated, it gives CASSQLGEEQYF.

The chain uses TRBV19 and TRBJ2-7; D unclear. V dropped 2 bases and J dropped 5 bases, with 10 bases sitting between them. Germline CDR1 LNHDA, CDR2 SQIVND (reference sequence). The CDR3 extends over 13 amino acids. The CDR3 here is CASSITGRNEQYF. In DNA, the CDR3 is TGTGCCAGTAGTATAACGGGTAGGAACGAGCAGTACTTC.

V usage is TRBV20-1 and J usage is TRBJ2-7, with D perhaps matching TRBD2 (6 bases). Trimming stripped 4 bases from V and 1 base from J, with 14 bases between. The CDR3 contains 14 residues. CDR1 and CDR2 from the germline V gene are DFQATT and SNEGSKA (reference sequence). The chain's CDR3 is CSAIGTEDSYEQYF. The CDR3 coding sequence is TGCAGTGCTATCGGGACTGAAGATTCCTACGAGCAGTACTTC.

In its sample, this clonotype was seen a few times. The V and J genes are TRBV7-2 and TRBJ2-1; 8 bases line up with TRBD2. This CDR3 comprises 12 residues. Looked up from germline, CDR1 is SGHTA and CDR2 is FQGNSA. Losses at the gene ends were 5 bases for V and 14 bases for J; bases not matched to a gene: 8. CDR3 bases: TGTGCCAGCAGCCCTCAGCGGGGGAGGGAGTTCTTC. Its protein is CASSPQRGREFF.

This clonotype was seen more than once but under ten times. The V and J genes are TRBV27 and TRBJ1-5, with D uncertain. The CDR3 is 15 residues long. The germline V and J ends were trimmed by 2 bases and 4 bases, with 12 bases remaining between them. The germline V gene encodes CDR1 MNHEY and CDR2 SMNVEV (reference sequence). The CDR3 is CASSLLDGLNQPQHF. CDR3 in DNA: TGTGCCAGCAGTTTACTGGACGGCTTAAATCAGCCCCAGCATTTT.

This sequence joins TRBV6-5 and TRBJ1-2; no firm D call. The CDR3 totals 16 residues. V lost 2 bases, J lost 1 base, and 14 bases lay in between. Germline V gene lookup returns CDR1 MNHEY and CDR2 SVGAGI. The CDR3: CASSYQGRMDNYGYTF. As DNA, the CDR3 is TGTGCCAGCAGTTACCAAGGACGGATGGATAACTATGGCTACACCTTC.

The chain joins TRBV20-1 to TRBJ2-1; D may match TRBD1 or TRBD2 (5 bases each). The CDR3 length is 18 residues. CDR1 is DFQATT, CDR2 SNEGSKA, per germline (reference sequence). V was clipped by 0 bases and J by 1 base, with 19 bases between them. The DNA for the CDR3 is TGCAGTGCTAGAGACTCGGGCAGGACATGGGGGTCCTACAATGAGCAGTTCTTC. Translated: CSARDSGRTWGSYNEQFF.

Only a few counts were recorded for this clonotype. The chain links TRBV20-1 to TRBJ2-1, with D tentatively TRBD1 or TRBD2 (5 bases each). This CDR3 spans 14 amino acids. V was trimmed by 3 bases and J by 5 bases, leaving 14 bases between them. Germline values: CDR1 DFQATT, CDR2 SNEGSKA (reference sequence). CDR3 sequence: CSARWVGRNNEQFF. The CDR3 DNA reads TGCAGTGCTAGGTGGGTGGGACGCAACAATGAGCAGTTCTTC.

The CDR3 DNA sequence: TGCAGTGCTAAGTCGGCTAGCACAGATACGCAGTATTTT. Protein product: CSAKSASTDTQYF. V and J are TRBV20-1 and TRBJ2-3; D is uncertain. Trimming left V 4 bases short and J 0 bases short, with 8 bases between. In germline, CDR1 is DFQATT, CDR2 SNEGSKA (reference sequence). The CDR3 is 13 residues long.

This chain links TRBV7-6 with TRBJ2-1, with 12 bases lining up with TRBD2. Germline-derived CDR1 and CDR2 are SGHVS and FNYEAQ. J was trimmed by 4 bases and V by 5 bases; bases with no gene match: 6. CDR3 length: 16 residues. The CDR3 loop reads CASSPLGTSGYNEQFF. For the CDR3, the DNA is TGTGCCAGCAGCCCCCTCGGGACTAGCGGGTACAATGAGCAGTTCTTC.

This clonotype has more than one count but fewer than ten. The J gene is TRBJ2-7, the V gene TRBV5-1; TRBD2 agrees at 12 bases. V dropped 0 bases and J dropped 5; count of bases not matched to a gene: 3. From germline, CDR1 is SGHRS and CDR2 YFSETQ. This CDR3 comprises 15 residues. The CDR3 reads CASSLGLAGEDEQYF. CDR3 nucleotides: TGCGCCAGCAGCTTGGGACTAGCGGGAGAGGACGAGCAGTACTTC.

This clonotype was detected a few times. V is TRBV5-1 and J is TRBJ2-2; no clear D gene. The ends were cut back, 4 bases at V and 1 base at J, with 20 bases in the middle. The CDR3 extends over 18 amino acids. Germline lookup yields CDR1 SGHRS and CDR2 YFSETQ. The CDR3 region is CASSPSLFRPENTGELFF. DNA of the CDR3: TGCGCCAGCAGCCCCTCTTTGTTCAGACCGGAGAACACCGGGGAGCTGTTTTTT.

V and J are TRBV12-3 or TRBV12-4 and TRBJ2-1; no definite D call. V lost 6 bases to trimming and J lost 10 bases, with 10 bases between them. This CDR3 contains 11 residues. The CDR3: CASSNTWEQFF. DNA of the CDR3: TGTGCCAGCAGCAACACATGGGAGCAGTTCTTC.

In this sample, this clonotype turned up a few times. CDR3 loop: CASSPRPQTGTLGGYEQYF. The CDR3 DNA is TGTGCCAGCAGCCCCCGACCCCAAACTGGCACTCTAGGGGGCTACGAGCAGTACTTC. The V call is TRBV7-9, the J call TRBJ2-7, with D possibly TRBD1 on 6 matching bases. Trimming took off 5 bases at V and 3 bases at J, with 29 bases between the two ends. Germline CDR1 SEHNR, CDR2 FQNEAQ (reference sequence). The CDR3 totals 19 residues. Full variable domain (missing parts from reference TRBV7-9 and TRBJ2-7): DTGVSQNPRHKITKRGQNVTFRCDPISEHNRLYWYRQTLGQGPEFLTYFQNEAQLEKSRLLSDRFSAERPKGSFSTLEIQRTEQGDSAMYLCASSPRPQTGTLGGYEQYFGPGTRLTVT.

The rearrangement uses TRBV7-9 and TRBJ2-1, with 10 nucleotides matching TRBD2. The V and J ends lost 3 bases and 8 bases, in that order; junction bases with no gene match: 22. Germline lookup yields CDR1 SEHNR and CDR2 FQNEAQ (reference sequence). The CDR3 has 20 residues. The DNA for the CDR3 is TGTGCCAGCAGCTTGTCAGGCTGGTTAGCGGGAGGCCCCGGGGGATATGAGCAGTTCTTC. Translating it yields CASSLSGWLAGGPGGYEQFF.

The rearrangement uses TRBV12-3 or TRBV12-4 and TRBJ1-5; the D is unclear. This CDR3 is 15 amino acids long. V shed 1 base and J shed 2 bases, with 9 bases lying between them. This chain's CDR3 is CASSLVGYGNQPQHF. The CDR3 DNA is TGTGCCAGCAGTTTAGTCGGGTATGGCAATCAGCCCCAGCATTTT.

The rearrangement uses TRBV12-3 or TRBV12-4 and TRBJ2-7; TRBD1 matches 8 bases. V was pared by 4 bases and J by 5 bases, with 7 bases of the junction left unmatched. The CDR3 has 14 residues. CDR3 in amino acids: CASSSWTGPNEQYF. Here the CDR3 DNA reads TGTGCCAGCAGTTCCTGGACAGGGCCGAACGAGCAGTACTTC.

The chain carries TRBV7-8 and TRBJ2-7; perhaps TRBD1 as D (5 bases). The V end lost 1 base, the J end lost 3 bases, and 13 bases lay between the germline ends. Germline lookup yields CDR1 SGHVS and CDR2 FQNEAQ. The CDR3 contains 15 residues. CDR3 sequence: CASSLVWTSFYEQYF. The CDR3 DNA sequence: TGTGCCAGCAGCTTAGTGTGGACATCATTCTACGAGCAGTACTTC.